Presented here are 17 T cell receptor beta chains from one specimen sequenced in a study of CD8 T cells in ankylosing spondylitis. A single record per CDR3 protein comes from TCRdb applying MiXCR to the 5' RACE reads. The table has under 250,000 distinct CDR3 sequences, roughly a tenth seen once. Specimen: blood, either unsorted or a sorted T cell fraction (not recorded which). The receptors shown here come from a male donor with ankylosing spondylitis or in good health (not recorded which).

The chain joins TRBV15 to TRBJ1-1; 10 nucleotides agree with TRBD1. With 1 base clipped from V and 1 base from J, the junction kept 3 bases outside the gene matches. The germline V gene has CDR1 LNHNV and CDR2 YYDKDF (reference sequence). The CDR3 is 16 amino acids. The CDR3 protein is CATSRGRQGANTEAFF. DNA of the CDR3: TGTGCCACCAGCAGAGGAAGACAGGGGGCGAACACTGAAGCTTTCTTT.

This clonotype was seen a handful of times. The CDR3 DNA is TGTGCCTGGAGATCAGGGTTGAATGAGCAGTTCTTC. Its translation is CAWRSGLNEQFF. V is TRBV30 and J is TRBJ2-1; possibly TRBD1 for D (5 bases). CDR3 size: 12 residues. Trimming removed 3 bases from V and 7 bases from J, with 10 bases in between. Germline values: CDR1 GTSNPN, CDR2 SVGIG (reference sequence).

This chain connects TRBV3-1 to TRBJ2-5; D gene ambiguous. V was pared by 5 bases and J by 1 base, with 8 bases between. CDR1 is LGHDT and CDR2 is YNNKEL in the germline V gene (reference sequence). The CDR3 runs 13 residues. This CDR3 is CASSGYTQETQYF. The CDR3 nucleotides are TGTGCCAGCAGCGGATACACCCAAGAGACCCAGTACTTC.

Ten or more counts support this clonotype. The CDR3 bases are TGCGCCAGCAGCTTGACGGGAAGGGGTCTCGAGCAGTACTTC. This encodes CASSLTGRGLEQYF. This chain links TRBV5-1 with TRBJ2-7; D may match TRBD1 or TRBD2 (5 bases each). The CDR3 loop spans 14 amino acids. V was trimmed by 1 base and J by 6 bases, leaving 14 bases between them. From germline, CDR1 is SGHRS and CDR2 YFSETQ.

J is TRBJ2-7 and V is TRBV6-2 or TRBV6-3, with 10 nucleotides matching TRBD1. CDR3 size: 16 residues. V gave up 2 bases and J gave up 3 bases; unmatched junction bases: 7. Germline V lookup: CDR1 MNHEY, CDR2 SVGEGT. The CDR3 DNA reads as TGTGCCAGCAGTTACAGTGGGACAGGGGCGCACTACGAGCAGTACTTC. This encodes CASSYSGTGAHYEQYF.

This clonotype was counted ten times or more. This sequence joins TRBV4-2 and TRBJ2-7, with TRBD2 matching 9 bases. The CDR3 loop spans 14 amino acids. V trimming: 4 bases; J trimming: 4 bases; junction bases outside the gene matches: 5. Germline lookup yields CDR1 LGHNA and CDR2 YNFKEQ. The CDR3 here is CASSPFSGGYEQYF. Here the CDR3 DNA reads TGTGCCAGCAGCCCGTTTAGCGGGGGATACGAGCAGTACTTC.

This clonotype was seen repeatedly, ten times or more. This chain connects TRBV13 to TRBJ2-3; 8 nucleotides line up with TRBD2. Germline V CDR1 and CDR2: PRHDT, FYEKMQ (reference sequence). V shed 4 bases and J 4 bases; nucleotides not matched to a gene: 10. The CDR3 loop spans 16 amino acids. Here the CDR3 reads CASSSSGTSSADTQYF. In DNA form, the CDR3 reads TGTGCCAGCAGCTCCTCCGGGACTAGTAGCGCAGATACGCAGTATTTT.

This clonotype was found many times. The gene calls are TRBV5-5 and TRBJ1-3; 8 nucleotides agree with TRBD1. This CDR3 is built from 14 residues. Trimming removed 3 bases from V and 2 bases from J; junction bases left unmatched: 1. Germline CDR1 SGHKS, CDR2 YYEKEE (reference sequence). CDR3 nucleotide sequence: TGTGCCAGCAGCTCGACAGGGGCTGGAAACACCATATATTTT. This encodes CASSSTGAGNTIYF.

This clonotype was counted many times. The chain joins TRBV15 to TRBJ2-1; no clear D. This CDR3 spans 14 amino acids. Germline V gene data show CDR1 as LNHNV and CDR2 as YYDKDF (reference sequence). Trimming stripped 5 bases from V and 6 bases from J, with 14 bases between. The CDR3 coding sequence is TGTGCCACCAGCGCGCGACTGAAGATCAATGAGCAGTTCTTC. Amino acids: CATSARLKINEQFF.

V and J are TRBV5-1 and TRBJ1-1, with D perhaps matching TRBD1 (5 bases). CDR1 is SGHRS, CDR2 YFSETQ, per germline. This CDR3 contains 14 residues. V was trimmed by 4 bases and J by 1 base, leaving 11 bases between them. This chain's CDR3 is CASSPDGGNTEAFF. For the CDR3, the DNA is TGCGCCAGCAGCCCCGATGGGGGGAACACTGAAGCTTTCTTT.

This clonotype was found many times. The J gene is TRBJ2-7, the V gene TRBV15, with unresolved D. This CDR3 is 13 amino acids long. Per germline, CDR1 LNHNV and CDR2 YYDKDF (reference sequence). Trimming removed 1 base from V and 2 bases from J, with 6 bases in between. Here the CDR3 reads CATSRAPTYEQYF. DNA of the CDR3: TGTGCCACCAGCAGAGCCCCAACCTACGAGCAGTACTTC.

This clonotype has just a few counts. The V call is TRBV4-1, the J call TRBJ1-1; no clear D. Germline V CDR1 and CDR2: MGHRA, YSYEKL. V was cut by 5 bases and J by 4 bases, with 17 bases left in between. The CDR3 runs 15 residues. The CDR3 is CASSYEPTTSTEAFF. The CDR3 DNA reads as TGCGCCAGCAGCTACGAGCCTACGACGAGCACTGAAGCTTTCTTT.

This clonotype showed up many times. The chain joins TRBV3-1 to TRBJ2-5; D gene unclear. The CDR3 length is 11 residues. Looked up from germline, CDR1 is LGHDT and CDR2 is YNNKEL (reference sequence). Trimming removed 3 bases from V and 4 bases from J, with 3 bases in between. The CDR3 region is CASSQGETQYF. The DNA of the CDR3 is TGTGCCAGCAGCCAGGGAGAGACCCAGTACTTC.

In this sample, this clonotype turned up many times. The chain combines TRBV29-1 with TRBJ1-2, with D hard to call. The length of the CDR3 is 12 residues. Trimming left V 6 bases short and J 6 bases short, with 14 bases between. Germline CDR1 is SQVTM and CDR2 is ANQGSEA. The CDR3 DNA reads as TGCAGCGTCCTTTGGCGGTTGAATGGCTACACCTTC. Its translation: CSVLWRLNGYTF.

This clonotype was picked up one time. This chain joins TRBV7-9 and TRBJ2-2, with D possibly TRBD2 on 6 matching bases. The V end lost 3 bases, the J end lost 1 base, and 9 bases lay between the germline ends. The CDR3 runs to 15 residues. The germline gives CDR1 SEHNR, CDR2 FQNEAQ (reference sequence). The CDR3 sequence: CASSFSGENTGELFF. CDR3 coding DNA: TGTGCCAGCAGCTTTAGCGGTGAGAACACCGGGGAGCTGTTTTTT.

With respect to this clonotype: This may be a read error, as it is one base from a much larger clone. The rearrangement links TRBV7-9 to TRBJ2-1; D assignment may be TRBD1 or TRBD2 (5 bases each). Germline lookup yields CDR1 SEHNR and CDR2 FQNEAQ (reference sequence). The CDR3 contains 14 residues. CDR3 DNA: TGTGCCAACAGCCCTGGGACGGTGATGGATGAGCAGTTCTTC. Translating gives CANSPGTVMDEQFF.

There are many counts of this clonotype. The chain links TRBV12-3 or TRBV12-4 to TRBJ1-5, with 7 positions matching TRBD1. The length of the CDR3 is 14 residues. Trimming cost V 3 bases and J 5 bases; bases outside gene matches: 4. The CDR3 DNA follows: TGTGCCAGCAGTTTTAGCCAGGGGGATCAGCCCCAGCATTTT. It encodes CASSFSQGDQPQHF.